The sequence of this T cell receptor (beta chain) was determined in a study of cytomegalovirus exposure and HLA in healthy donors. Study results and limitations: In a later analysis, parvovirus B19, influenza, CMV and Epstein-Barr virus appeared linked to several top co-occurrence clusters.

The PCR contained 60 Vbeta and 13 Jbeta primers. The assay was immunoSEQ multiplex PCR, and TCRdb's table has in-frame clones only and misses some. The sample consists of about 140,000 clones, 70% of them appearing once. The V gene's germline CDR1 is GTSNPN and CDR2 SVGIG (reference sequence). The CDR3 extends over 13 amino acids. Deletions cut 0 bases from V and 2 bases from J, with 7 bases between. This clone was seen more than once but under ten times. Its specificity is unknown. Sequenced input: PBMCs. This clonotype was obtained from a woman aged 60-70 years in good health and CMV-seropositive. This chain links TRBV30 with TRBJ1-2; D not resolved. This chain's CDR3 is CAWSVSGNYGYTF. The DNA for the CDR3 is TGTGCCTGGAGTGTCTCGGGGAACTATGGCTACACCTTC.